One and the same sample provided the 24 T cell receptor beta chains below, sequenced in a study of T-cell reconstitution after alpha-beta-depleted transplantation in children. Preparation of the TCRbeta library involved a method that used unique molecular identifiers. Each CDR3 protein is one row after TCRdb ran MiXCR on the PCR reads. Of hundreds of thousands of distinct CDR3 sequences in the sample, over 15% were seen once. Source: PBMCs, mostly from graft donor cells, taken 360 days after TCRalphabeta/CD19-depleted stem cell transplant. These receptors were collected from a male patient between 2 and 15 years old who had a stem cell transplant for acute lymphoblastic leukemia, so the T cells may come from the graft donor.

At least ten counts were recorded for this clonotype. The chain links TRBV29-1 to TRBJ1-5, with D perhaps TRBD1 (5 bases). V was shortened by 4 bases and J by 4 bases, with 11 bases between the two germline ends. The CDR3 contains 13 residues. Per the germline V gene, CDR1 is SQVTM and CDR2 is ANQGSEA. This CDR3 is CSVATEDNQPQHF. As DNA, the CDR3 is TGCAGCGTTGCGACAGAAGATAATCAGCCCCAGCATTTT. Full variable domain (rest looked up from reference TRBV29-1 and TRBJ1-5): SAVISQKPSRDICQRGTSLTIQCQVDSQVTMMFWYRQQPGQSLTLIATANQGSEATYESGFVIDKFPISRPNLTFSTLTVSNMSPEDSSIYLCSVATEDNQPQHFGDGTRLSIL.

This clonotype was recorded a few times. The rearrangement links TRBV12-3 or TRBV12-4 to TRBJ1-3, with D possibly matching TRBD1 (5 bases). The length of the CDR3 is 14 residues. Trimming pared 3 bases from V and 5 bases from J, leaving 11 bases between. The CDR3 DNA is TGTGCCAGCAGTTTGGGGACGGCAAGAAACACCATATATTTT. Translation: CASSLGTARNTIYF.

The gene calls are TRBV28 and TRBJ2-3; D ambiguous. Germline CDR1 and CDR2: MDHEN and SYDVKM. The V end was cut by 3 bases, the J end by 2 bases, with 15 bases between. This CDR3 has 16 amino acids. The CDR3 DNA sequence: TGTGCCAGCAGTTTCATATTAGGGCTCGCCACAGATACGCAGTATTTT. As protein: CASSFILGLATDTQYF.

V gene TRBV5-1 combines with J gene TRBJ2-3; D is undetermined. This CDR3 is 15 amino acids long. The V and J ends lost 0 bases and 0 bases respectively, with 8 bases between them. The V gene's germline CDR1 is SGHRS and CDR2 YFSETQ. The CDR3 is CASSLDRSSTDTQYF. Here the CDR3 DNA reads TGCGCCAGCAGCTTGGACAGATCTAGCACAGATACGCAGTATTTT. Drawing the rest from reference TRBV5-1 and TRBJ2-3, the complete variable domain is KAGVTQTPRYLIKTRGQQVTLSCSPISGHRSVSWYQQTPGQGLQFLFEYFSETQRNKGNFPGRFSGRQFSNSRSEMNVSTLELGDSALYLCASSLDRSSTDTQYFGPGTRLTVL.

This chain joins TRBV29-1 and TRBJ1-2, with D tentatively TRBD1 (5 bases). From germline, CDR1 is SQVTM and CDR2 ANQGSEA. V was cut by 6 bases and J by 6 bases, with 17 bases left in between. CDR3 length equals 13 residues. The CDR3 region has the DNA TGCAGCGTGTGGGACGACCCTTCCCATGGCTACACCTTC. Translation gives CSVWDDPSHGYTF.

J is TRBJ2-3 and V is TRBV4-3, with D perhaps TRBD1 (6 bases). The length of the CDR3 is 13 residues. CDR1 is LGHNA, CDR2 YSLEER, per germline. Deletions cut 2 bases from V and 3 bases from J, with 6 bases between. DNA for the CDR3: TGCGCCAGCAGCCAAACAGGGACAGATACGCAGTATTTT. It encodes CASSQTGTDTQYF.

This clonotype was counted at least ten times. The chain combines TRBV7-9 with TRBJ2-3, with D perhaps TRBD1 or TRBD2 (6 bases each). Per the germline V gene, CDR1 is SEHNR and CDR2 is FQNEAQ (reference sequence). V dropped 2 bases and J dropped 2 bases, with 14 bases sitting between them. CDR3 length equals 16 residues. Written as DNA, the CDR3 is TGTGCCAGCAGCTTACCCCGGTGGGGGGCCACAGATACGCAGTATTTT. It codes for CASSLPRWGATDTQYF.

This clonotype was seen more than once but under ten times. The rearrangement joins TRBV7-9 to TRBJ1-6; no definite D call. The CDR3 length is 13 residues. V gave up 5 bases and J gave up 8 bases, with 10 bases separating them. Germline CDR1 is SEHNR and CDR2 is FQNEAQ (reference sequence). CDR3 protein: CASSPTPDSPLHF. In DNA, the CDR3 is TGTGCCAGCAGCCCGACCCCCGATTCACCCCTCCACTTT.

CDR3 protein: CSAREPGLAGGREQYF. CDR3 in DNA: TGCAGTGCTAGAGAGCCAGGGCTAGCAGGGGGTCGCGAGCAGTACTTC. V is TRBV20-1 and J is TRBJ2-7; 7 bases line up with TRBD1. The V and J ends lost 0 bases and 6 bases, in that order; junction bases with no gene match: 14. The germline CDR1 and CDR2 sequences are DFQATT and SNEGSKA (reference sequence). CDR3 length: 16 amino acids.

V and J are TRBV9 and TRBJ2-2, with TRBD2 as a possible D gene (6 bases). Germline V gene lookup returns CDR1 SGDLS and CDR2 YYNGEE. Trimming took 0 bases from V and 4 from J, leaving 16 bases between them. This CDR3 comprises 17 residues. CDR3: CASSVESSGLFTGELFF. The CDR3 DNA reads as TGTGCCAGCAGCGTAGAGAGTAGCGGTCTTTTCACCGGGGAGCTGTTTTTT.

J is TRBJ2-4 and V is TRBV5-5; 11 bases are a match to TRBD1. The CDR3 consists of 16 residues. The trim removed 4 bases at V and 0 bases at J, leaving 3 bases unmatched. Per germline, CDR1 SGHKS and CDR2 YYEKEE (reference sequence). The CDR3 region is CASSGQGALAKNIQYF. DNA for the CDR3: TGTGCCAGCAGCGGACAGGGGGCCCTAGCCAAAAACATTCAGTACTTC.

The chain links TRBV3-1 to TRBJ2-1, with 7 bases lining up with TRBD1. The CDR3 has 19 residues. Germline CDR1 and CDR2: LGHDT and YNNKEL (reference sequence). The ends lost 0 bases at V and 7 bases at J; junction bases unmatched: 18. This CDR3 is CASSQEYPGQDRSWNEQFF. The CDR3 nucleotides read TGTGCCAGCAGCCAAGAGTACCCTGGACAGGATAGGAGTTGGAATGAGCAGTTCTTC.

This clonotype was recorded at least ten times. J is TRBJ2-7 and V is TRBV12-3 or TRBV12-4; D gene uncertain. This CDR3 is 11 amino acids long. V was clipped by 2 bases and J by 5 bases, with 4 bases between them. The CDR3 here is CASSLSDEQYF. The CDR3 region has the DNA TGTGCCAGCAGTTTATCGGACGAGCAGTACTTC.

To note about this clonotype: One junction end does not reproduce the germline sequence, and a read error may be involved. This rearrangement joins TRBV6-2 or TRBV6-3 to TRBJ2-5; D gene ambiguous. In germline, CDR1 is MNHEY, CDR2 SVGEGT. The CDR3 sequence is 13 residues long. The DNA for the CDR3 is TGTGCCATCAGTTACTCTTGGCAAGAGACCCAGTACTTC. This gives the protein CAISYSWQETQYF.

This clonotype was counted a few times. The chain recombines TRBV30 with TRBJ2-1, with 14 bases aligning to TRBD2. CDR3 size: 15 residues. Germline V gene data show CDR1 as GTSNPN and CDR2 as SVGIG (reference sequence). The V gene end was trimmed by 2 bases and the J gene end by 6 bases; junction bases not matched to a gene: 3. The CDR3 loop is CAWSFGTSGSNEQFF. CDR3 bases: TGTGCCTGGAGTTTCGGGACTAGCGGGAGCAATGAGCAGTTCTTC.

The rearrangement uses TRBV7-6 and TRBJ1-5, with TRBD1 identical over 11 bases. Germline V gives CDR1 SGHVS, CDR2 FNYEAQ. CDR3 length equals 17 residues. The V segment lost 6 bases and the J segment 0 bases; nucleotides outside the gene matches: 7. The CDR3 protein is CASSLGQGAYSNQPQHF. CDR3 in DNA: TGTGCCAGCAGTCTCGGACAGGGGGCCTATAGCAATCAGCCCCAGCATTTT.

The chain's CDR3 is CASSLTAGVGNEQFF. CDR3 DNA sequence: TGCGCCAGCAGCTTAACGGCGGGAGTAGGAAATGAGCAGTTCTTC. This chain connects TRBV5-1 to TRBJ2-1, with TRBD2 identical over 7 bases. The germline CDR1 and CDR2 sequences are SGHRS and YFSETQ. The CDR3 extends over 15 amino acids. With 2 bases clipped from V and 7 bases from J, the junction kept 9 bases outside the gene matches.

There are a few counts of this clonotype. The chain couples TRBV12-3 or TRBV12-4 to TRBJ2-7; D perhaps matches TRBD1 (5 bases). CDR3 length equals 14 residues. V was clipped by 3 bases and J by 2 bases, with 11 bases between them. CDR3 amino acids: CASSFGADPYEQYF. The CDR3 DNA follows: TGTGCCAGCAGTTTTGGGGCAGACCCCTACGAGCAGTACTTC.

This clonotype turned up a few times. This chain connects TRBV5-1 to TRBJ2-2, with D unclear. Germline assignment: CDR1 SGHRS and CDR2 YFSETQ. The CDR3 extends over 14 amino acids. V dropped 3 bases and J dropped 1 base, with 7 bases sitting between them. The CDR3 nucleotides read TGCGCCAGCAGCTCTACAGTGAACACCGGGGAGCTGTTTTTT. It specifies CASSSTVNTGELFF. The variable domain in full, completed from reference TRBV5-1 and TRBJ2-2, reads KAGVTQTPRYLIKTRGQQVTLSCSPISGHRSVSWYQQTPGQGLQFLFEYFSETQRNKGNFPGRFSGRQFSNSRSEMNVSTLELGDSALYLCASSSTVNTGELFFGEGSRLTVL.

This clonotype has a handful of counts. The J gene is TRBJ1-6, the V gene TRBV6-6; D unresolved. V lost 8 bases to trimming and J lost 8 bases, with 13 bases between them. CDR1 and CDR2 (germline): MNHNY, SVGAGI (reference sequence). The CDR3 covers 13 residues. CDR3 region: CASGLVGDSPLHF. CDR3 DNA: TGTGCCAGCGGGCTGGTCGGGGATTCACCCCTCCACTTT.

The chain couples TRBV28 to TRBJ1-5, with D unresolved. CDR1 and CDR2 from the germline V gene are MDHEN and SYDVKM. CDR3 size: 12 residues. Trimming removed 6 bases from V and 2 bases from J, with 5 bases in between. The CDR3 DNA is TGTGCCAGCAGATACGGCAATCAGCCCCAGCATTTT. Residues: CASRYGNQPQHF.

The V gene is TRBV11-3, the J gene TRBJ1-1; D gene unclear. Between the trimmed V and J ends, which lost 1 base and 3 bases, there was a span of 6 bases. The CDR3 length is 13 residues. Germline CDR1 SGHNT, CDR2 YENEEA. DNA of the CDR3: TGTGCCAGCAGCTTAGTTGAGGACACTGAAGCTTTCTTT. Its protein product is CASSLVEDTEAFF.

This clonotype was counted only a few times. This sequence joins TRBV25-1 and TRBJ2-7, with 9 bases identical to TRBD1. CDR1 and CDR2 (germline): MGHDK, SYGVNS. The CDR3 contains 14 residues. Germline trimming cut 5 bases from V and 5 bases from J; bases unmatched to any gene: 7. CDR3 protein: CASSKAGTGNEQYF. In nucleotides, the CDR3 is TGTGCCAGCAGTAAAGCCGGGACAGGGAACGAGCAGTACTTC.

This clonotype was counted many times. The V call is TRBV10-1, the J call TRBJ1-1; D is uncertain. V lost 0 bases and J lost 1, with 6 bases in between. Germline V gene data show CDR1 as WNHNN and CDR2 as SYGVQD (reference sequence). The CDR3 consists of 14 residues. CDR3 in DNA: TGCGCCAGCAGTGAGTCGCTTCCGAACACTGAAGCTTTCTTT. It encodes CASSESLPNTEAFF.